This section outlines one T cell receptor beta chain sequence together with its context. Its antigen is still unknown. This specimen comes from a study of cytomegalovirus exposure and HLA in healthy donors. Study results and caveats: Equally common other TCR beta chains were less clonally expanded than HLA-associated ones, a later analysis found. The number of N-insertions in an Asian-associated ancestry cluster was reportedly below the approximately 680-donor mean in a later analysis. DRB1 had the most TCR associations and HLA-C the fewest, a later analysis found, with rates varying by HLA locus.

V was pared by 1 base and J by 1 base, with 3 bases of the junction left unmatched. This CDR3 contains 17 residues. Looked up from germline, CDR1 is SGHRS and CDR2 is YFSETQ. The PCR contained 60 Vbeta and 13 Jbeta primers. Only in-frame clones appear in the TCRdb table, and some are missing; sequencing was by immunoSEQ multiplex PCR. The sample records approximately 100,000 clones, roughly 82% being singletons. The receptor's source is a man aged 45 to 65 in good health and CMV-seronegative. The material sequenced was PBMCs. The chain is built from TRBV5-1 and TRBJ2-6; 9 bases line up with TRBD1. The CDR3 DNA follows: TGCGCCAGCAGCTTGAATGACAGGGGGTCTGGGGCCAACGTCCTGACTTTC. The encoded protein is CASSLNDRGSGANVLTF.